This T cell receptor (beta chain) derives from a study of long-term antiretroviral therapy in people with HIV. Across the whole study: Samples from the earliest time points predate the 2015 immediate-ART recommendation by about a decade.

This clone has a handful of counts. Its antigen is still unknown. The CDR3 loop spans 10 amino acids. V shed 6 bases and J shed 3 bases, with 2 bases lying between them. The germline gives CDR1 SNHLY, CDR2 FYNNEI. In each sample, roughly 1-10 million cryopreserved PBMC were present before DNA extraction. Overall study results and limits: The clones with expansion before ART were dominant in the repertoire at all time points. Against controls, HIV repertoires showed narrower ranges of CDR3 length.

The assay, immunoSEQ v3.0, was run at survey level. Sequencing used immunoSEQ multiplex PCR; TCRdb keeps in-frame clones, though not all of them. The table records 20,000 to 25,000 clones, 79% of them present only once. The sequencing used unsorted PBMCs, collected 1.2 years after starting antiretroviral therapy. The clonotype comes from a woman aged 40 to 50 with HIV. This rearrangement joins TRBV2 to TRBJ1-2; D uncertain. The CDR3 nucleotides read TGTGCCAGCAGGGACTATGGCTACACCTTC. Protein product: CASRDYGYTF. Variable domain in full (rest from reference TRBV2 and TRBJ1-2): EPEVTQTPSHQVTQMGQEVILRCVPISNHLYFYWYRQILGQKVEFLVSFYNNEISEKSEIFDDQFSVERPDGSNFTLKIRSTKLEDSAMYFCASRDYGYTFGSGTRLTVV.